This TCR beta chain was found in a study of cytomegalovirus exposure and HLA in healthy donors. Assay used: immunoSEQ multiplex PCR; TCRdb lists only in-frame clones, some missing. Of 50,000 to 70,000 clones in the sample, 85% to 95% were seen once. V lost 2 bases and J 3 bases, leaving 10 bases between the germline ends. The length of the CDR3 is 15 residues. The germline V gene has CDR1 SGHAT and CDR2 FQNNGV. This chain uses TRBV11-2 with TRBJ2-2; weak D call: TRBD1 (7 bases). Sequenced material: PBMCs. This TCR derives from a woman aged 18-30 years in good health and CMV-seropositive. This chain's CDR3 is CASSLRRGDTGELFF. The CDR3 DNA sequence: TGTGCCAGCAGCTTACGCAGGGGGGACACCGGGGAGCTGTTTTTT.